Included here is one T cell receptor (beta chain) sequence, with context. TCRdb itself ran the 5' RACE reads through MiXCR, one entry per CDR3 protein. The profile shows tens of thousands of distinct CDR3 sequences, roughly 15% of them singletons. Per germline, CDR1 LGHNA and CDR2 YNFKEQ. The V end was cut by 0 bases, the J end by 6 bases, with 13 bases between. This CDR3 region has 15 residues. Sequenced material: naive CD4+ T cells sorted from blood. Subset: naive CD4+ T cells, CD4+CD45RA+CD25-. This clonotype was sampled from a female donor with breast cancer. The chain is built from TRBV4-2 and TRBJ2-3; no reliable D call. DNA for the CDR3: TGTGCCAGCAGCCAAGATCTTAGGACCACGGATACGCAGTATTTT. It is translated as CASSQDLRTTDTQYF.